A selection of T cell receptor beta chains follows, all from one sample in a study of T cell responses to AZD1222 COVID-19 vaccine. Sequencing was performed with immunoSEQ multiplex PCR; in TCRdb, only in-frame clones are kept and a portion is missing. The table has some 130,000 clones, around 90% seen once; the top ten hold around 1%. The sequencing used peripheral blood, collected 28 days after the second AZD1222 dose. These receptors were obtained from an adult who received the AZD1222 COVID-19 vaccine. The CDR3 runs from the conserved cysteine through the conserved F or W. The order of the fields is D gene, J gene, V gene, clone size, CDR3 DNA, CDR3 protein. A D gene is named only where the DNA matches it firmly. A row's size may be missing; if present it is once, few, many or a size class.

-,TRBJ1-5,TRBV2,-,TGTGCCAGCAACCAAGAAAGGAGCAATCAGCCCCAGCATTTT,CASNQERSNQPQHF
-,TRBJ1-1,TRBV7-7,-,TGTGCTAGCAGCCTTCAATGGGACACTGAAGCTTTCTTT,CASSLQWDTEAFF
-,TRBJ1-1,TRBV28,-,TGTGCCAGCAGTGCGGGGTTTTGGGGAGCTTTCTTT,CASSAGFWGAFF
-,TRBJ2-1,TRBV5-6,-,TGTGCCAGCAGCCATGGACTGGGTTCCTACAATGAGCAGTTCTTC,CASSHGLGSYNEQFF
TRBD1,TRBJ1-4,TRBV14,-,TGTGCCAGCAGCCCTACAGGGGGCCGCAATGAAAAACTGTTTTTT,CASSPTGGRNEKLFF
TRBD1,TRBJ1-5,TRBV28,-,TGTGCCAGCAGGGGACAGGAGTCCAGCAATCAGCCCCAGCATTTT,CASRGQESSNQPQHF
-,TRBJ1-2,TRBV19,-,TGTGCCAGTAGTACCTTCCCTAACGATAACTATGGCTACACCTTC,CASSTFPNDNYGYTF
TRBD2,TRBJ2-2,TRBV9,-,TGTGCCAGCAGCGTAGCAGAGCTAGCGGGAGTTCGGGAGCTGTTTTTT,CASSVAELAGVRELFF
-,TRBJ2-1,TRBV19,few,TGTGCCAGTAGTATGAGGAGCTCCGCGGAGCAGTTCTTC,CASSMRSSAEQFF
TRBD2,TRBJ2-3,TRBV3-1/TRBV3-2,-,TGTGCCAGCAGCCAAGATCCGGTCCTAGCGGGGATAGATACGCAGTATTTT,CASSQDPVLAGIDTQYF
TRBD1,TRBJ2-5,TRBV11-2,few,TGTGCCAGCAGCTTTAGTACCGGGACAGAAGAGACCCAGTACTTC,CASSFSTGTEETQYF
-,TRBJ2-7,TRBV5-1,-,TGCGCCAGCAGCTTCGGAGGCGGCAGCTCCTACGAGCAGTACTTC,CASSFGGGSSYEQYF
-,TRBJ1-1,TRBV6-5,once,TGTGCCAGCAGGGTCGGCGTCGTGAACACTGAAGCTTTCTTT,CASRVGVVNTEAFF
-,TRBJ2-5,TRBV4-1,-,TGCGCCAGCAGCGAAAGACAGGACCAAGAGACCCAGTACTTC,CASSERQDQETQYF